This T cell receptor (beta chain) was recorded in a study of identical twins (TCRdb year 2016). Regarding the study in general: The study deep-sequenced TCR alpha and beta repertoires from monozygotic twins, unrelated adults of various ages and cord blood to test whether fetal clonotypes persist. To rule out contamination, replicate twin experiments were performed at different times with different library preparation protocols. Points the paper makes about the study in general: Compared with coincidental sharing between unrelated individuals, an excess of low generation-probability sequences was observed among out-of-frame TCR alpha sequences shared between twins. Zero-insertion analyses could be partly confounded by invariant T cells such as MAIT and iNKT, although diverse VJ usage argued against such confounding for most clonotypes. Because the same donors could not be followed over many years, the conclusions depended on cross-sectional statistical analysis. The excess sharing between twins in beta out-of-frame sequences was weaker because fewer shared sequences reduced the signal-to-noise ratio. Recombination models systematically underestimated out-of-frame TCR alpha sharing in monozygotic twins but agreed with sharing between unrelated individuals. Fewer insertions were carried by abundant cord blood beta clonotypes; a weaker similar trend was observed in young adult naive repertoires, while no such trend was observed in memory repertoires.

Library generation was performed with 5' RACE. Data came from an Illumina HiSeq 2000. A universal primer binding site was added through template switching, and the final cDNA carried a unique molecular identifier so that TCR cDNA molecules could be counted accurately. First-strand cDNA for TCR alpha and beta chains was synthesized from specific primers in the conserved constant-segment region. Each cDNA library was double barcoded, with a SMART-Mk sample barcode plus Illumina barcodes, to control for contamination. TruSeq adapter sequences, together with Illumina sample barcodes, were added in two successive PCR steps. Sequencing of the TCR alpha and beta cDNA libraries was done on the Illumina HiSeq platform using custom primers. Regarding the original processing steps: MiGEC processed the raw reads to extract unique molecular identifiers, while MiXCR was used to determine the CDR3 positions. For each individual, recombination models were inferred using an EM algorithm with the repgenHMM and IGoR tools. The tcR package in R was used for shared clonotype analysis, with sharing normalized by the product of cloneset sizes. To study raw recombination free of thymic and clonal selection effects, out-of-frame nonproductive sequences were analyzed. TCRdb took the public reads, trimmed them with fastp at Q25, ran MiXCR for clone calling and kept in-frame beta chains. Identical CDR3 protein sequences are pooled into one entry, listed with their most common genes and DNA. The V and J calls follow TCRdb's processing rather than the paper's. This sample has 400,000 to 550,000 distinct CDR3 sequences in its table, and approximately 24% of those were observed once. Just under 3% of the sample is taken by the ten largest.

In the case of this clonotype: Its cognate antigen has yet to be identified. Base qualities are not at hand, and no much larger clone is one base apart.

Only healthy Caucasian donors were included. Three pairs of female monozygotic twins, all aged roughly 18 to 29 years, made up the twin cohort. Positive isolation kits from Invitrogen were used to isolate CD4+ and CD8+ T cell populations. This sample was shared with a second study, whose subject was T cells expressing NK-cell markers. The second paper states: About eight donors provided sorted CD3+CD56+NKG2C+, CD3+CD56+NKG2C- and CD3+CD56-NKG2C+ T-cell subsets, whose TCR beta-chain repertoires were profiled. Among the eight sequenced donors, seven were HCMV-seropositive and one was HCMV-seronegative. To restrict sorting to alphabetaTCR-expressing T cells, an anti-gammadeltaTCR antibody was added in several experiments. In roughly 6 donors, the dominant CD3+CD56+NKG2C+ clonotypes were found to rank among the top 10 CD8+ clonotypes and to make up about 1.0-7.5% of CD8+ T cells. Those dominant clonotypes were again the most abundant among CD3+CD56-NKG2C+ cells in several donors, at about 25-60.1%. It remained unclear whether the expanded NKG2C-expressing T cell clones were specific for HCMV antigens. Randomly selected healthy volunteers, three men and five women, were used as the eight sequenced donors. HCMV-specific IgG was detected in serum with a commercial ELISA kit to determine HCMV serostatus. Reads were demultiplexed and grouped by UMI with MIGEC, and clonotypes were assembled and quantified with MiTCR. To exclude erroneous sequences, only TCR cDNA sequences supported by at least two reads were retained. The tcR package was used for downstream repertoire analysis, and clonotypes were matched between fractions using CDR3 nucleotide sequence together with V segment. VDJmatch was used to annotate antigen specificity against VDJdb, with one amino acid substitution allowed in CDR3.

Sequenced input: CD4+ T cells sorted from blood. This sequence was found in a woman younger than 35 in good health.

The nucleotide sequence reads as follows: TGCGCCAGCCACCAACCACCCACAGATACGCAGTATTTT. It translates as CASHQPPTDTQYF. The rearranged segments are TRBV5-1 and TRBJ2-3; a confident D gene designation cannot be given. There are 13 amino acids in the CDR3, from cysteine to phenylalanine inclusive. CDR3 DNA only is kept here, 39 bases in frame from base 1. As encoded in the germline V gene, CDR1 is SGHRS while CDR2 is YFSETQ. V is shortened by 7 bases, J by 2 bases, and the region joining them spans 11 bases.